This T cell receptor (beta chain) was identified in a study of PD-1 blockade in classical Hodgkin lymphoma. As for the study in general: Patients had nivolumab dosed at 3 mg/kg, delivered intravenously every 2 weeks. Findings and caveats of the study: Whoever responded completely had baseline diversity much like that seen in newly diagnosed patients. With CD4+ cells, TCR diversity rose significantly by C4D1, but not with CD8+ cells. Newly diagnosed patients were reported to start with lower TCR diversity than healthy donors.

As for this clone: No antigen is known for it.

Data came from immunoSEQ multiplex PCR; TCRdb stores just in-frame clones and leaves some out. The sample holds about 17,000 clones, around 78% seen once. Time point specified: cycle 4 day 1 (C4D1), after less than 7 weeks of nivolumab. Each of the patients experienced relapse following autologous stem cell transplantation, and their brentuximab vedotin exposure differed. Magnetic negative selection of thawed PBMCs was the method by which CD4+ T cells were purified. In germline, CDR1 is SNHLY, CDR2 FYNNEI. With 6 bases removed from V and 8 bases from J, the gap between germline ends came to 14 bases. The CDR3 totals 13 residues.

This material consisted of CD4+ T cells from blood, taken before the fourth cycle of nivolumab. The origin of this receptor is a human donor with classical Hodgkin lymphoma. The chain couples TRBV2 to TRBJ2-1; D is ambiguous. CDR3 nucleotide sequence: TGTGCCAGCAGGAGCGATGGGCATTATGAGCAGTTCTTC. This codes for CASRSDGHYEQFF.